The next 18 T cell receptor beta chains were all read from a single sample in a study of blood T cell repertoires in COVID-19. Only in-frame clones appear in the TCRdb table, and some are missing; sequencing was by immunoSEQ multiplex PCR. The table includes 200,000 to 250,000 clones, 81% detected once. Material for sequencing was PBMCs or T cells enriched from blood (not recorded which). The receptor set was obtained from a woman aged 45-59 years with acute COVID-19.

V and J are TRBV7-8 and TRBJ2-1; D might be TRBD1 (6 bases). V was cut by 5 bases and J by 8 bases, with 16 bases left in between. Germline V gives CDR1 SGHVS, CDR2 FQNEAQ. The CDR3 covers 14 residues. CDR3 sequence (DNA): TGTGCCAGCAGCCCCGAGTGGGGGCAGGATGAGCAGTTCTTC. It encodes CASSPEWGQDEQFF.

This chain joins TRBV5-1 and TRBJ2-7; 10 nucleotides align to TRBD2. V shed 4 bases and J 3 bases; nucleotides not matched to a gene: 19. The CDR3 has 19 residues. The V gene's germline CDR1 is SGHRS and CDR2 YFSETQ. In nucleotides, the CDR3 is TGCGCCAGCAGCCGGACCTCTAGCGGGGGCACCACCTCGAGCTACGAGCAGTACTTC. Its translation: CASSRTSSGGTTSSYEQYF.

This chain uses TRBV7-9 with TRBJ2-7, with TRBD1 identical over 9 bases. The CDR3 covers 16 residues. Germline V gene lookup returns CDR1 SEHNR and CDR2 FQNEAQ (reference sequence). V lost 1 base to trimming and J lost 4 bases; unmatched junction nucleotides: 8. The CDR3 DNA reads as TGTGCCAGCAGCTTAGGGCCGGGACAGGGTGTATACGAGCAGTACTTC. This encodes CASSLGPGQGVYEQYF. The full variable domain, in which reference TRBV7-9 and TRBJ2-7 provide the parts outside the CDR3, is DTGVSQNPRHKITKRGQNVTFRCDPISEHNRLYWYRQTLGQGPEFLTYFQNEAQLEKSRLLSDRFSAERPKGSFSTLEIQRTEQGDSAMYLCASSLGPGQGVYEQYFGPGTRLTVT.

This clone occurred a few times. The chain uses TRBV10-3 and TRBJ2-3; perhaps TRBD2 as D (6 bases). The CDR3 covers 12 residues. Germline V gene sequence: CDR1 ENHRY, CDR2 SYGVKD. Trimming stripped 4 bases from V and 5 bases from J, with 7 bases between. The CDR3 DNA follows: TGTGCCATCAGTGCTAGCGAAGATACGCAGTATTTT. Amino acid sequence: CAISASEDTQYF.

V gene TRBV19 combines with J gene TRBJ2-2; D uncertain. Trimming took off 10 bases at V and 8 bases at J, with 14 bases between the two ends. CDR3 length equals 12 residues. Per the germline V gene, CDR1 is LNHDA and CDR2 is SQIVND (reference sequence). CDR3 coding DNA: TGTGCCACTTCCCCGCGCGTGGGGGAGCTGTTTTTT. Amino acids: CATSPRVGELFF.

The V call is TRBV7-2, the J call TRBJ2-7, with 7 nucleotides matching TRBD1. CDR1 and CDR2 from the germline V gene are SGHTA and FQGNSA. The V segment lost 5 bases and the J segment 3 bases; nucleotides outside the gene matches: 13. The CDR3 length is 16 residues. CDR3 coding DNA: TGTGCCAGCAGCAAACACCAACAGGGGAAGGGCTACGAGCAGTACTTC. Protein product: CASSKHQQGKGYEQYF. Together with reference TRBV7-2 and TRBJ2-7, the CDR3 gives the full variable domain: GAGVSQSPSNKVTEKGKDVELRCDPISGHTALYWYRQSLGQGLEFLIYFQGNSAPDKSGLPSDRFSAERTGGSVSTLTIQRTQQEDSAVYLCASSKHQQGKGYEQYFGPGTRLTVT.

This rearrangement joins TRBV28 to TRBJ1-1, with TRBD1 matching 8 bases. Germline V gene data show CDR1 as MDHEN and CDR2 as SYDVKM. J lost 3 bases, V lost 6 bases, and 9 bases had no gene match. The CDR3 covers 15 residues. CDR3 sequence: CASRLTRGLHTEAFF. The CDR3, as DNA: TGTGCCAGCAGACTAACCAGGGGGCTGCACACTGAAGCTTTCTTT.

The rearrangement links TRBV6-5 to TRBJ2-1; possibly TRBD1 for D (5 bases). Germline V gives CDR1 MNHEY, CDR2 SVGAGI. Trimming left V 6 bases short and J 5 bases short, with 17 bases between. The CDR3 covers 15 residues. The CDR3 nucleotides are TGTGCCAGCAGAGGGCCCGGGCAGGGTAACAATGAGCAGTTCTTC. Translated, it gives CASRGPGQGNNEQFF.

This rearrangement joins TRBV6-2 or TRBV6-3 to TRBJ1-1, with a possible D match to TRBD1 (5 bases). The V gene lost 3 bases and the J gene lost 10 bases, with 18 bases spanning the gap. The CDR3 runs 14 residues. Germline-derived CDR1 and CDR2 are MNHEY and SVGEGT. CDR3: CASSYLDTSTRAFF. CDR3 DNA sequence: TGTGCCAGCAGTTATCTGGACACCTCAACCCGAGCTTTCTTT.

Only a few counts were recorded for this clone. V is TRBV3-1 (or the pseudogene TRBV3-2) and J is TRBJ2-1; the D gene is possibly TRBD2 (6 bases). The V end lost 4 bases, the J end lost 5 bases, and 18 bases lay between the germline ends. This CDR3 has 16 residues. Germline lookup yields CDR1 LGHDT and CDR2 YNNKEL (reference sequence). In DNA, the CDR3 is TGTGCCAGCAGCCCCTTTCGGGGGAGAGGGAACAATGAGCAGTTCTTC. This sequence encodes CASSPFRGRGNNEQFF.

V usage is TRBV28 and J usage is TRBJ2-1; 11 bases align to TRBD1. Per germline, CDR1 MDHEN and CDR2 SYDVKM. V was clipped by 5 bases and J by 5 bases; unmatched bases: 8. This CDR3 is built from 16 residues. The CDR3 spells CASSGQGAPRDNEQFF. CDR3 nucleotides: TGTGCCAGCAGTGGACAGGGGGCGCCCCGGGACAATGAGCAGTTCTTC.

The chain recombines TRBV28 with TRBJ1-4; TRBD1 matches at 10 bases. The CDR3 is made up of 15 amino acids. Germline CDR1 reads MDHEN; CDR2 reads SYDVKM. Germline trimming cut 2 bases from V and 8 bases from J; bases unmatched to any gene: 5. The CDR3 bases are TGTGCCAGCAGTTTACAGGACAGGGGGGGGGAAAAACTGTTTTTT. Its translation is CASSLQDRGGEKLFF.

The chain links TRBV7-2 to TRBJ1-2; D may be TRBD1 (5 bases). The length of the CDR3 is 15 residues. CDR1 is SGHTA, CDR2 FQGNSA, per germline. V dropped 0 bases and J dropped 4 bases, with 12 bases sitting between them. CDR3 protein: CASSLAEGTLYGYTF. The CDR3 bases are TGTGCCAGCAGCTTAGCGGAGGGGACCCTCTATGGCTACACCTTC. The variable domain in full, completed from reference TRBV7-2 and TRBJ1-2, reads GAGVSQSPSNKVTEKGKDVELRCDPISGHTALYWYRQSLGQGLEFLIYFQGNSAPDKSGLPSDRFSAERTGGSVSTLTIQRTQQEDSAVYLCASSLAEGTLYGYTFGSGTRLTVV.

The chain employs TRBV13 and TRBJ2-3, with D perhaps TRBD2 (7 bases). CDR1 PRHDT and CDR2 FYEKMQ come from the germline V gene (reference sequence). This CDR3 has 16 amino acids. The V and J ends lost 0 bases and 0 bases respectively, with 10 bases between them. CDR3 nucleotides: TGTGCCAGCAGCTTAGGCGGGGGGCGTAGCACAGATACGCAGTATTTT. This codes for CASSLGGGRSTDTQYF.

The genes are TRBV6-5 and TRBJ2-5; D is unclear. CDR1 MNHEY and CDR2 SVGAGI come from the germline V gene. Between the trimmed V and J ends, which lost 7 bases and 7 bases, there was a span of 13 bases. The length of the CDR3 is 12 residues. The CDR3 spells CASTSVYLTQYF. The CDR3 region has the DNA TGTGCCAGCACCAGTGTGTATCTGACCCAGTACTTC.

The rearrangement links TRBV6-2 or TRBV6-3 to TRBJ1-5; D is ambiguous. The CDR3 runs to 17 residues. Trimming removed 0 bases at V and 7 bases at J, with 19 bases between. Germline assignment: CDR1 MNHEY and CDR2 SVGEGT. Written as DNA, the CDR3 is TGTGCCAGCAGTTACTCGAGGCAGGACCTGGGAGGGCAGCCCCAGCATTTT. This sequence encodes CASSYSRQDLGGQPQHF.

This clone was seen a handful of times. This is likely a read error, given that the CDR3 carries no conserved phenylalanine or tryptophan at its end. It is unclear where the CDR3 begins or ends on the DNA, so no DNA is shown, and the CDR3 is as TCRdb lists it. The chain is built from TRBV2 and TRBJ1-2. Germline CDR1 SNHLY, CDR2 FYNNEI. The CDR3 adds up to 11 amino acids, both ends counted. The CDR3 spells CASSRSKGLAI.

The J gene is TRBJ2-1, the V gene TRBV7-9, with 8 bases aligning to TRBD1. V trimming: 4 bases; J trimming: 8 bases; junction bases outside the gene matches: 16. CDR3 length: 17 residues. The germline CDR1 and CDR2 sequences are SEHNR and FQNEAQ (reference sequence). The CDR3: CASSSTHHGQGRDEQFF. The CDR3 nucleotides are TGTGCCAGCAGCTCGACACACCATGGACAGGGTCGGGATGAGCAGTTCTTC.